These 25 T cell receptor beta chains were sequenced from one sample in a study of T-cell reconstitution after alpha-beta-depleted transplantation in children (dated by TCRdb to about 2016). The receptor library was made with PCR. This sample was sequenced with an Illumina HiSeq 2500. TCR libraries were prepared with molecular barcoding, using unique molecular identifiers to normalize TCRbeta repertoire quantification. TCRdb reran the public reads through fastp at Q25 and MiXCR, keeping productive beta chains. CDR3 protein sequences are deduplicated, and each keeps its most common genes and DNA. Counted in this sample were 200,000 to 250,000 distinct CDR3 sequences; about 8.7% of them appeared once. The ten biggest clones cover 35% to 40% of the sample. The treatment or condition label for this specimen denotes: allogeneic hematopoietic cell transplantation with graft depleted of TCRalphabeta T cells and CD19 B cells.

Sequenced material: PBMCs, mostly from graft donor cells, taken 360 days after TCRalphabeta/CD19-depleted stem cell transplant. The receptors here all came from a male patient aged 2 to 10 who had a stem cell transplant for acute myeloid leukemia, so the T cells may come from the graft donor.

This clonotype showed up just a few times. This sequence joins TRBV12-3 or TRBV12-4 and TRBJ2-7; no reliable D call. Trimming removed 5 bases at V and 7 bases at J, with 12 bases between. CDR3 size: 12 residues. The CDR3 DNA reads as TGTGCCAGCAGTCGGACGGTCACGGAGCAGTACTTC. Protein product: CASSRTVTEQYF.

This clonotype has a count of ten or more. The chain carries TRBV15 and TRBJ2-3; D ambiguous. Deletions cut 1 base from V and 3 bases from J, with 11 bases between. Germline V gene lookup returns CDR1 LNHNV and CDR2 YYDKDF (reference sequence). The CDR3 consists of 15 residues. The CDR3 spells CATSRGIVSTDTQYF. The CDR3 DNA reads as TGTGCCACCAGCAGAGGGATAGTGTCGACAGATACGCAGTATTTT.

This clonotype was counted many times. The chain couples TRBV5-6 to TRBJ2-5; D remains ambiguous. This CDR3 is built from 13 residues. CDR1 is SGHDT, CDR2 YYEEEE, per germline. V lost 4 bases and J 1 base, leaving 8 bases between the germline ends. The CDR3 nucleotides read TGTGCCAGCAGCATGGGTACCCAAGAGACCCAGTACTTC. Its protein product is CASSMGTQETQYF. The variable domain in full, completed from reference TRBV5-6 and TRBJ2-5, reads DAGVTQSPTHLIKTRGQQVTLRCSPKSGHDTVSWYQQALGQGPQFIFQYYEEEERQRGNFPDRFSGHQFPNYSSELNVNALLLGDSALYLCASSMGTQETQYFGPGTRLLVL.

This clonotype was observed many times. This chain uses TRBV5-1 with TRBJ2-2, with D uncertain. V was shortened by 0 bases and J by 9 bases, with 9 bases between the two germline ends. The germline gives CDR1 SGHRS, CDR2 YFSETQ. CDR3 size: 13 residues. In DNA, the CDR3 is TGCGCCAGCAGCTTGGCCTCAGAAAGGGAGCTGTTTTTT. Amino acids: CASSLASERELFF.

This clonotype was counted ten times or more. J is TRBJ1-2 and V is TRBV20-1, with 8 nucleotides matching TRBD1. Unmatched junction bases numbered 5, after V lost 3 bases and J lost 2 bases. CDR3 size: 14 residues. Per the germline V gene, CDR1 is DFQATT and CDR2 is SNEGSKA (reference sequence). In DNA, the CDR3 is TGCAGTGCTAGGCTGGACAGGGCGAACTATGGCTACACCTTC. Its translation: CSARLDRANYGYTF.

CDR3 in DNA: TGTGCCAGCAGTTACGGGGGGCACTGGGCTTTTAGCACAGATACGCAGTATTTT. Its protein product is CASSYGGHWAFSTDTQYF. The chain employs TRBV6-5 and TRBJ2-3; perhaps D is TRBD1 or TRBD2 (6 bases each). There are 18 residues in the CDR3. Between the trimmed V and J ends, which lost 2 bases and 0 bases, there was a span of 18 bases. Germline CDR1 reads MNHEY; CDR2 reads SVGAGI.

This clonotype was counted a few times. The rearrangement uses TRBV12-3 or TRBV12-4 and TRBJ2-7; 11 bases line up with TRBD1. The CDR3 loop spans 15 amino acids. The V segment lost 6 bases and the J segment 4 bases; nucleotides outside the gene matches: 8. This CDR3 reads CASRPDRGRLYEQYV. CDR3 sequence (DNA): TGTGCCAGCAGACCGGACAGGGGGCGGTTGTACGAGCAGTACGTC.

Comment on this clonotype: A much larger clone differs from this one at a single base, so this may be a read error. This chain connects TRBV20-1 to TRBJ2-3; the D gene is possibly TRBD1 (5 bases). This CDR3 region has 14 residues. The V gene's germline CDR1 is DFQATT and CDR2 SNEGSKA (reference sequence). CDR3 coding DNA: TGCAGTGCTCCCAGTCGCCAGGGCACAGATACGCACTATTTT. Encoded protein: CSAPSRQGTDTHYF.

In its sample, this clonotype was seen many times. The genes are TRBV28 and TRBJ2-7; D could derive from TRBD1 or TRBD2 (6 bases each). Germline V CDR1 and CDR2: MDHEN, SYDVKM. V was clipped by 5 bases and J by 7 bases, with 18 bases between them. CDR3 length equals 14 residues. The CDR3 spells CASSRLGGSGEQYV. The CDR3 DNA sequence: TGTGCCAGCAGTCGTCTCGGGGGCTCGGGTGAGCAGTACGTC.

The sample holds a few counts of this clonotype. The chain is built from TRBV6-2 or TRBV6-3 and TRBJ2-4; D possibly uses TRBD1 or TRBD2 (5 bases each). This CDR3 is 13 amino acids long. Germline V gene sequence: CDR1 MNHEY, CDR2 SVGEGT. The V gene lost 7 bases and the J gene lost 3 bases, with 10 bases spanning the gap. Written as DNA, the CDR3 is TGTGCCAGCACGACGAGGGGCAAAAACATTCAGTACTTC. As protein: CASTTRGKNIQYF.

This clonotype was observed at least ten times. The V gene is TRBV4-2, the J gene TRBJ2-1; no clear D. V lost 2 bases, J lost 9 bases, and 11 bases lay in between. The germline V gene encodes CDR1 LGHNA and CDR2 YNFKEQ. The CDR3 totals 13 residues. The CDR3 spells CASSQITMGEQFF. Written as DNA, the CDR3 is TGTGCCAGCAGCCAAATCACGATGGGTGAGCAGTTCTTC.

The table lists this clonotype with a few counts. The chain has TRBV27 and TRBJ1-6; TRBD1 might be the D (6 bases). The V gene's germline CDR1 is MNHEY and CDR2 SMNVEV (reference sequence). Trimming pared 5 bases from V and 8 bases from J, leaving 16 bases between. The CDR3 spans 15 residues. CDR3 bases: TGTGCCAGCAGTCCCCGTTGGGGGGGCGATTCACCCCTCCACTTT. Encoded protein: CASSPRWGGDSPLHF.

This clonotype came up a few times. The chain links TRBV5-1 to TRBJ2-2, with 7 bases identical to TRBD1. V was clipped by 4 bases and J by 2 bases; unmatched bases: 11. The CDR3 totals 17 residues. The V gene's germline CDR1 is SGHRS and CDR2 YFSETQ. This chain's CDR3 is CASSPWATGRNTGELFF. CDR3 bases: TGCGCCAGCAGCCCCTGGGCGACAGGGAGAAACACCGGGGAGCTGTTTTTT.

Many counts were recorded for this clonotype. CDR3 region: CASSYSLGTAHGRSSYEQYF. The CDR3, as DNA: TGTGCCAGCAGTTACTCCCTCGGCACAGCGCACGGTCGGAGCTCCTACGAGCAGTACTTC. The V and J genes are TRBV6-2 or TRBV6-3 and TRBJ2-7; D uncertain. The CDR3 length is 20 residues. Trimming left V 0 bases short and J 0 bases short, with 24 bases between. Germline values: CDR1 MNHEY, CDR2 SVGEGT.

This clonotype was picked up one time. A read error may be the cause here, since a much bigger clone is one base away. This sequence joins TRBV29-1 and TRBJ1-1; 7 bases map to TRBD1. The CDR3 contains 13 residues. V lost 4 bases, J lost 3 bases, and 5 bases stayed unmatched. Germline V gene lookup returns CDR1 SQVTM and CDR2 ANQGSEA. The CDR3 sequence is CSVGGGPDTEAFF. The CDR3 bases are TGCAGCGTTGGAGGGGGCCCGGACACTGAAGCTTTCTTT. Complete variable domain (other parts from reference TRBV29-1 and TRBJ1-1): SAVISQKPSRDICQRGTSLTIQCQVDSQVTMMFWYRQQPGQSLTLIATANQGSEATYESGFVIDKFPISRPNLTFSTLTVSNMSPEDSSIYLCSVGGGPDTEAFFGQGTRLTVV.

This clonotype was observed a handful of times. V usage is TRBV6-1 and J usage is TRBJ2-2, with TRBD1 matching over 7 bases. The ends lost 5 bases at V and 3 bases at J; junction bases unmatched: 3. The CDR3 loop spans 14 amino acids. CDR1 and CDR2 (germline): MNHNS, SASEGT. CDR3 in amino acids: CASSTTGHTGELFF. The CDR3 DNA reads TGTGCCAGCAGTACGACAGGGCACACCGGGGAGCTGTTTTTT.

This chain uses TRBV9 with TRBJ2-3; 8 positions agree with TRBD2. Germline trimming cut 4 bases from V and 0 bases from J; bases unmatched to any gene: 7. The CDR3 length is 16 residues. Germline assignment: CDR1 SGDLS and CDR2 YYNGEE. The CDR3: CASSTSGGPSTDTQYF. CDR3 nucleotides: TGTGCCAGCAGCACAAGCGGGGGCCCTAGCACAGATACGCAGTATTTT.

This clonotype has a count of ten or more. The chain joins TRBV10-3 to TRBJ2-5; TRBD2 might be the D (6 bases). V was cut by 11 bases and J by 1 base, with 26 bases left in between. Per germline, CDR1 ENHRY and CDR2 SYGVKD. The CDR3 has 17 residues. The CDR3 coding sequence is TGTGCCGTGTCCCTAGGGGCGGGGATTGGCCTCCAAGAGACCCAGTACTTC. This codes for CAVSLGAGIGLQETQYF.

There are a few counts of this clonotype. The chain has TRBV5-8 and TRBJ1-4; TRBD1 aligns across 8 bases. Germline CDR1 SGHTS, CDR2 YDEGEE. Trimming cost V 2 bases and J 2 bases; bases outside gene matches: 5. This CDR3 is built from 16 residues. The CDR3 DNA follows: TGTGCCAGCAGCTTCAGGGGGCGCGGGACTAATGAAAAACTGTTTTTT. This translates into CASSFRGRGTNEKLFF.

This clonotype came up many times. The chain recombines TRBV27 with TRBJ2-5, with D perhaps TRBD1 or TRBD2 (5 bases each). The CDR3 extends over 16 amino acids. V was shortened by 1 base and J by 3 bases, with 15 bases between the two germline ends. Germline assignment: CDR1 MNHEY and CDR2 SMNVEV (reference sequence). CDR3 DNA sequence: TGTGCCAGCAGTTTATATACTGGGACCGCGAAAGAGACCCAGTACTTC. This gives the protein CASSLYTGTAKETQYF.

The chain has TRBV5-1 and TRBJ2-1; TRBD2 agrees at 14 bases. The V and J ends lost 2 bases and 8 bases, in that order; junction bases with no gene match: 15. This CDR3 has 19 amino acids. Germline CDR1 SGHRS, CDR2 YFSETQ. CDR3: CASSLNKSPGLAGVHEQFF. The CDR3 DNA reads as TGCGCCAGCAGCTTAAACAAATCGCCGGGACTAGCGGGGGTCCATGAGCAGTTCTTC. The entire variable domain, with the rest obtained from reference TRBV5-1 and TRBJ2-1, is as follows: KAGVTQTPRYLIKTRGQQVTLSCSPISGHRSVSWYQQTPGQGLQFLFEYFSETQRNKGNFPGRFSGRQFSNSRSEMNVSTLELGDSALYLCASSLNKSPGLAGVHEQFFGPGTRLTVL.

This clonotype appeared a few times. V usage is TRBV6-1 and J usage is TRBJ1-2, with unresolved D. The V and J ends lost 1 base and 4 bases respectively, with 13 bases between them. CDR1 and CDR2 from the germline V gene are MNHNS and SASEGT. The CDR3 loop spans 15 amino acids. The CDR3 is CASSEGMRNFYGYTF. The CDR3 nucleotides are TGTGCCAGCAGTGAAGGGATGAGGAACTTCTATGGCTACACCTTC.

This clonotype has ten or more counts. The V call is TRBV3-1, the J call TRBJ2-1; the match to TRBD2 covers 7 bases. V lost 2 bases and J lost 12; bases outside the gene matches: 4. The CDR3 has 12 residues. Germline V CDR1 and CDR2: LGHDT, YNNKEL (reference sequence). CDR3 region: CASSQRGGGQFF. Here the CDR3 DNA reads TGTGCCAGCAGCCAACGCGGGGGTGGGCAGTTCTTC.

This clonotype has only a few counts. The V call is TRBV12-3 or TRBV12-4, the J call TRBJ2-3; D is perhaps TRBD1 (6 bases). The length of the CDR3 is 15 residues. V lost 6 bases and J lost 4, with 17 bases in between. Here the CDR3 DNA reads TGTGCCAGCAGACTGGCAGGGGCCCCCGCAGATACGCAGTATTTT. It translates to CASRLAGAPADTQYF.

This clonotype has only a few counts. This sequence joins TRBV20-1 and TRBJ2-1, with 7 bases that match TRBD2. The CDR3 is 15 amino acids. Losses at the gene ends were 5 bases for V and 0 bases for J; bases not matched to a gene: 7. Germline CDR1 and CDR2: DFQATT and SNEGSKA (reference sequence). The CDR3: CSAPGGFSSYNEQFF. The CDR3 DNA follows: TGCAGTGCTCCGGGGGGATTTAGCTCCTACAATGAGCAGTTCTTC.